This TCR beta chain was recorded in a study of blood T cell repertoires in COVID-19. This clone appeared once. The length of the CDR3 is 17 residues. In germline, CDR1 is LGHDT, CDR2 YNNKEL (reference sequence). V lost 2 bases, J lost 0 bases, and 11 bases lay in between. Produced via immunoSEQ multiplex PCR; TCRdb's table is partial and in-frame only. The sample yields around 16,000 clones, about 85% seen once. The receptor was derived from a human donor in a cohort sampled during active COVID-19. Sequenced input: peripheral blood. V is TRBV3-1 (or the pseudogene TRBV3-2) and J is TRBJ2-6; tentative D call: TRBD1 (6 bases). For the CDR3, the DNA is TGTGCCAGCAGCCAATGGACAGCCAACTCTGGGGCCAACGTCCTGACTTTC. Translating gives CASSQWTANSGANVLTF.